This TCR beta chain was retrieved from a study of post-analysis software for immune sequencing data. Unique molecular identifiers were present in the TCR beta cDNA libraries. Roughly 510,000 cDNA molecules were recovered from an input of about 0.95 to 11 million T cells. A single record per CDR3 protein comes from TCRdb applying MiXCR to the PCR reads. The table records about 540,000 distinct CDR3 sequences, 34% of them present only once. Study conclusions and caveats: TRBV segments more frequent in patients than in controls numbered several and included TRBV5-6, TRBV5-1 and TRBV20-1. Compared with controls, patients showed significantly lower normalized Chao1 diversity.

Trimming removed 5 bases at V and 7 bases at J, with 17 bases between. CDR3 length equals 13 residues. The germline gives CDR1 DFQATT, CDR2 SNEGSKA (reference sequence). Only a few counts were recorded for this clonotype. The antigen is unknown. The chain carries TRBV20-1 and TRBJ2-5, with a weak D call TRBD1 (5 bases). This TCR was sampled from a girl aged 2-17 years with multiple sclerosis. Sequenced: blood. The CDR3 loop reads CSAQVTVAATQYF. The CDR3 region has the DNA TGCAGTGCTCAAGTGACAGTAGCCGCGACCCAGTACTTC.